Presented here are 31 T cell receptor beta chains from one specimen sequenced in a study of blood T cell repertoires in COVID-19. Profiling relied on immunoSEQ multiplex PCR, and the TCRdb table lists in-frame clones only, not all of them. The sample carries roughly 100,000 clones, 81% recorded once. Sequenced input: peripheral blood. These receptors were obtained from an elderly man with COVID-19, enrolled during active disease.

The chain carries TRBV30 and TRBJ2-1; TRBD2 matches at 7 bases. The CDR3 loop spans 12 amino acids. Germline CDR1 is GTSNPN and CDR2 is SVGIG (reference sequence). Trimming removed 2 bases from V and 12 bases from J; junction bases left unmatched: 7. The CDR3 sequence is CAWSRREGMQFF. In DNA form, the CDR3 reads TGTGCCTGGAGTAGGAGGGAGGGTATGCAGTTCTTC.

The rearrangement joins TRBV18 to TRBJ2-7; D might be TRBD2 (6 bases). Germline CDR1 KGHSH, CDR2 LQKENI. Trimming removed 5 bases from V and 3 bases from J, with 14 bases in between. The CDR3 totals 14 residues. The CDR3 DNA sequence: TGTGCCAGCTCAGACCCACGGGGGAACTACGAGCAGTACTTC. Amino acid sequence: CASSDPRGNYEQYF.

This chain connects TRBV6-5 to TRBJ1-3; D is undetermined. The V end was cut by 3 bases, the J end by 0 bases, with 6 bases between. The CDR3 contains 14 residues. Germline CDR1 reads MNHEY; CDR2 reads SVGAGI. The CDR3 region is CASSYSYSGNTIYF. The DNA for the CDR3 is TGTGCCAGCAGTTATAGTTACTCTGGAAACACCATATATTTT.

The chain recombines TRBV27 with TRBJ2-5; D might be TRBD1 (6 bases). The CDR3 covers 15 residues. Trimming cost V 5 bases and J 5 bases, with 18 bases left between them. Germline CDR1 is MNHEY and CDR2 is SMNVEV (reference sequence). CDR3 bases: TGTGCCAGCAGTGTAAAGACAGGAAGACTGGAGACCCAGTACTTC. It encodes CASSVKTGRLETQYF.

J is TRBJ1-5 and V is TRBV30, with D possibly matching TRBD1 (6 bases). There are 13 residues in the CDR3. Germline lookup yields CDR1 GTSNPN and CDR2 SVGIG (reference sequence). Trimming removed 5 bases at V and 3 bases at J, with 11 bases between. CDR3 protein: CAWGGHHNQPQHF. CDR3 DNA sequence: TGTGCCTGGGGGGGACACCACAATCAGCCCCAGCATTTT. Full variable domain (remainder filled in from reference TRBV30 and TRBJ1-5): SQTIHQWPATLVQPVGSPLSLECTVEGTSNPNLYWYRQAAGRGLQLLFYSVGIGQISSEVPQNLSASRPQDRQFILSSKKLLLSDSGFYLCAWGGHHNQPQHFGDGTRLSIL.

V and J are TRBV19 and TRBJ1-2, with no clear D. The CDR3 is made up of 14 amino acids. Trimming left V 2 bases short and J 0 bases short, with 7 bases between. Germline CDR1 reads LNHDA; CDR2 reads SQIVND (reference sequence). CDR3 DNA: TGTGCCAGTAGTATACGGGGTTCTAACTATGGCTACACCTTC. This encodes CASSIRGSNYGYTF.

This rearrangement joins TRBV10-2 to TRBJ1-1; 10 bases align to TRBD1. This CDR3 has 17 residues. Germline values: CDR1 WSHSY, CDR2 SAAADI. V shed 6 bases and J 4 bases; nucleotides not matched to a gene: 14. For the CDR3, the DNA is TGCGCCAGCAGAGACGGGACAGGGGCCATGAAGGGCACTGAAGCTTTCTTT. Its protein product is CASRDGTGAMKGTEAFF.

The CDR3 sequence: CASSLASGTGENEQYF. DNA of the CDR3: TGTGCCAGCAGCTTAGCCTCAGGGACAGGGGAGAACGAGCAGTACTTC. J is TRBJ2-7 and V is TRBV11-2; 10 bases line up with TRBD1. The germline V gene encodes CDR1 SGHAT and CDR2 FQNNGV. The length of the CDR3 is 16 residues. The trim removed 1 base at V and 5 bases at J, leaving 8 bases unmatched.

Within the sample, this clone is medium-sized. This chain links TRBV29-1 with TRBJ2-1, with 11 bases identical to TRBD2. The germline gives CDR1 SQVTM, CDR2 ANQGSEA. The junction had 1 base not matched to a gene; V was cut back by 3 bases and J by 6 bases. The CDR3 is made up of 13 amino acids. CDR3 amino acids: CSVEGTSGNEQFF. Written as DNA, the CDR3 is TGCAGCGTTGAGGGGACTAGCGGCAATGAGCAGTTCTTC.

The V and J genes are TRBV19 and TRBJ2-5; no firm D call. Trimming took off 4 bases at V and 0 bases at J, with 6 bases between the two ends. This CDR3 spans 13 amino acids. Germline V gene lookup returns CDR1 LNHDA and CDR2 SQIVND (reference sequence). CDR3 nucleotides: TGTGCCAGTAGTAAGAGGTACCAAGAGACCCAGTACTTC. Encoded protein: CASSKRYQETQYF.

This chain connects TRBV4-1 to TRBJ2-5; TRBD2 matches 9 bases. V shed 4 bases, J shed 2 bases, and the junction held 8 bases outside the gene matches. Per germline, CDR1 MGHRA and CDR2 YSYEKL. The CDR3 consists of 16 residues. CDR3 region: CASSLWLSGRQETQYF. The CDR3 bases are TGCGCCAGCAGCCTCTGGCTTAGCGGGAGACAAGAGACCCAGTACTTC.

The chain is built from TRBV7-3 and TRBJ1-2, with D perhaps matching TRBD1 (5 bases). Germline lookup yields CDR1 SGHTA and CDR2 FQGTGA. This CDR3 spans 18 amino acids. V was clipped by 4 bases and J by 8 bases, with 29 bases between them. The DNA for the CDR3 is TGTGCCAGCAGCTCGCTTCCGGGACCGCTCGGGGGGGATCAGGGCTACACCTTC. Translated, it gives CASSSLPGPLGGDQGYTF.

CDR3 residues: CASSELPPGLAGRKETQYF. The CDR3 coding sequence is TGTGCCAGTAGCGAGCTCCCCCCGGGACTAGCGGGGCGAAAAGAGACCCAGTACTTC. This chain links TRBV19 with TRBJ2-5; 13 bases match TRBD2. The CDR3 runs 19 residues. The germline CDR1 and CDR2 sequences are LNHDA and SQIVND (reference sequence). V shed 6 bases, J shed 3 bases, and the junction held 16 bases outside the gene matches.

The V gene is TRBV12-3 or TRBV12-4, the J gene TRBJ2-1, with 12 bases fitting TRBD2. V lost 6 bases, J lost 10 bases, and 4 bases stayed unmatched. The CDR3 contains 13 residues. The CDR3 DNA follows: TGTGCCAGCAGCCCCGGGACTAGCGGGGAGCAGTTCTTC. This codes for CASSPGTSGEQFF.

The V and J genes are TRBV24-1 and TRBJ1-2; 11 bases are a match to TRBD1. This CDR3 spans 13 amino acids. Germline V gene lookup returns CDR1 KGHDR and CDR2 SFDVKD. With 7 bases clipped from V and 6 bases from J, the junction kept 3 bases outside the gene matches. The CDR3 DNA is TGTGCCACCAGCCGGACAGGGGGCCATGGCTACACCTTC. The encoded protein is CATSRTGGHGYTF.

The rearrangement joins TRBV28 to TRBJ1-2; 7 bases fit TRBD1. The junction had 0 bases not matched to a gene; V was cut back by 6 bases and J by 2 bases. Germline-derived CDR1 and CDR2 are MDHEN and SYDVKM. The CDR3 consists of 12 residues. The CDR3 is CASRTGNYGYTF. The CDR3 DNA reads as TGTGCCAGCAGGACAGGGAACTATGGCTACACCTTC.

The V call is TRBV11-2, the J call TRBJ2-7; D is perhaps TRBD2 (6 bases). The CDR3 sequence is 16 residues long. V was cut by 3 bases and J by 5 bases, with 20 bases left in between. Looked up from germline, CDR1 is SGHAT and CDR2 is FQNNGV. The CDR3, as DNA: TGTGCCAGCAGCTTTGGGCTCCCGCGGGAATCGGACGAGCAGTACTTC. Translating gives CASSFGLPRESDEQYF.

The chain joins TRBV19 to TRBJ1-5, with TRBD1 as a possible D gene (6 bases). CDR3 length: 15 amino acids. V dropped 7 bases and J dropped 1 base, with 14 bases sitting between them. In germline, CDR1 is LNHDA, CDR2 SQIVND (reference sequence). The CDR3 DNA sequence: TGTGCCAGTAAGACAGGTTCGAGCAGCAATCAGCCCCAGCATTTT. Protein sequence: CASKTGSSSNQPQHF.

The rearrangement links TRBV7-2 to TRBJ1-1; D is undetermined. The germline CDR1 and CDR2 sequences are SGHTA and FQGNSA. V was cut by 0 bases and J by 4 bases, with 12 bases left in between. The CDR3 is 15 residues long. The CDR3: CASSLAALAATEAFF. The CDR3 DNA reads TGTGCCAGCAGCTTAGCTGCTTTGGCGGCCACTGAAGCTTTCTTT.

V usage is TRBV3-1 (or the pseudogene TRBV3-2) and J usage is TRBJ1-3; 10 nucleotides line up with TRBD1. Germline-derived CDR1 and CDR2 are LGHDT and YNNKEL (reference sequence). The trim removed 5 bases at V and 3 bases at J, leaving 1 base unmatched. The CDR3 consists of 14 residues. CDR3 residues: CASSGDRGGNTIYF. The CDR3 DNA reads as TGTGCCAGCAGCGGGGACAGGGGTGGAAACACCATATATTTT.

V gene TRBV28 combines with J gene TRBJ1-4, with TRBD1 matching 8 bases. The trim removed 4 bases at V and 6 bases at J, leaving 7 bases unmatched. This CDR3 has 15 residues. From germline, CDR1 is MDHEN and CDR2 SYDVKM. This CDR3 reads CASSSNRGGDEKLFF. CDR3 DNA: TGTGCCAGCAGTTCGAACAGGGGGGGGGATGAAAAACTGTTTTTT.

The chain links TRBV5-1 to TRBJ1-1, with D possibly TRBD1 on 5 matching bases. CDR3 size: 15 residues. From germline, CDR1 is SGHRS and CDR2 YFSETQ. The ends were cut back, 1 base at V and 4 bases at J, with 14 bases in the middle. The CDR3 nucleotides read TGCGCCAGCAGCTTGTCCTCCAGGGAGGGCACTGAAGCTTTCTTT. Encoded protein: CASSLSSREGTEAFF. The full variable domain, rest sourced from reference TRBV5-1 and TRBJ1-1, is KAGVTQTPRYLIKTRGQQVTLSCSPISGHRSVSWYQQTPGQGLQFLFEYFSETQRNKGNFPGRFSGRQFSNSRSEMNVSTLELGDSALYLCASSLSSREGTEAFFGQGTRLTVV.

The genes are TRBV6-1 and TRBJ1-2; D is undetermined. CDR1 and CDR2 (germline): MNHNS, SASEGT. Trimming removed 2 bases at V and 3 bases at J, with 13 bases between. This CDR3 contains 15 residues. In DNA form, the CDR3 reads TGTGCCAGCAGTGAAAGGATGCAGGCCGACTATGGCTACACCTTC. Encoded protein: CASSERMQADYGYTF.

A note on this clone: A read error may produce the germline difference seen at one junction end. The V gene is TRBV7-7, the J gene TRBJ2-5, with 8 bases identical to TRBD1. Germline V lookup: CDR1 SSHAT, CDR2 FNYEAQ (reference sequence). This CDR3 spans 15 amino acids. The CDR3 loop is CASSLGTGGRETQYF. Here the CDR3 DNA reads TGTGCTAGCAGCCTCGGGACAGGCGGCCGAGAGACCCAGTACTTC.

This chain connects TRBV11-2 to TRBJ2-3, with D possibly TRBD2 on 5 matching bases. The V and J ends lost 3 bases and 0 bases respectively, with 10 bases between them. CDR1 SGHAT and CDR2 FQNNGV come from the germline V gene. The CDR3 extends over 15 amino acids. The CDR3 sequence: CASSLGAPSTDTQYF. The CDR3, as DNA: TGTGCCAGCAGCTTGGGAGCCCCTAGCACAGATACGCAGTATTTT.

The rearrangement joins TRBV11-3 to TRBJ2-1, with 8 bases that match TRBD2. In germline, CDR1 is SGHNT, CDR2 YENEEA. CDR3 length: 16 amino acids. V shed 3 bases, J shed 11 bases, and the junction held 15 bases outside the gene matches. The chain's CDR3 is CASSLAFGLAGSQQFF. The CDR3 bases are TGTGCCAGCAGCTTGGCCTTCGGGCTAGCGGGCTCTCAGCAGTTCTTC.

V and J are TRBV5-4 and TRBJ2-5; the D gene is possibly TRBD2 (6 bases). The CDR3 covers 14 residues. Germline V gene data show CDR1 as SGHNT and CDR2 as YYREEE (reference sequence). V lost 1 base to trimming and J lost 5 bases, with 12 bases between them. In nucleotides, the CDR3 is TGTGCCAGCAGCTTGAGACGGGGGTTGGAGACCCAGTACTTC. This codes for CASSLRRGLETQYF.

The chain joins TRBV7-2 to TRBJ2-2; D remains ambiguous. From germline, CDR1 is SGHTA and CDR2 FQGNSA. The CDR3 is 15 amino acids. The germline V and J ends were trimmed by 1 base and 1 base, with 7 bases remaining between them. In nucleotides, the CDR3 is TGTGCCAGCAGCTTAGTGGCAGGGAACACCGGGGAGCTGTTTTTT. This codes for CASSLVAGNTGELFF. Variable domain in full (rest from reference TRBV7-2 and TRBJ2-2): GAGVSQSPSNKVTEKGKDVELRCDPISGHTALYWYRQSLGQGLEFLIYFQGNSAPDKSGLPSDRFSAERTGGSVSTLTIQRTQQEDSAVYLCASSLVAGNTGELFFGEGSRLTVL.

This sequence joins TRBV5-1 and TRBJ2-1, with 9 bases identical to TRBD2. This CDR3 is 17 amino acids long. The V and J ends lost 1 base and 0 bases, in that order; junction bases with no gene match: 5. Germline CDR1 and CDR2: SGHRS and YFSETQ. This chain's CDR3 is CASSLPASGDSYNEQFF. The CDR3 DNA sequence: TGCGCCAGCAGCTTGCCGGCTAGCGGGGACTCCTACAATGAGCAGTTCTTC.

This chain connects TRBV11-2 to TRBJ1-1; tentative D call: TRBD1 (5 bases). Germline CDR1 and CDR2: SGHAT and FQNNGV. This CDR3 region has 13 residues. V lost 5 bases, J lost 6 bases, and 13 bases lay in between. Here the CDR3 DNA reads TGTGCCAGCAGCAAAACAGGAATCCCTGAAGCTTTCTTT. This sequence encodes CASSKTGIPEAFF.

This clone was counted only a few times. The chain is built from TRBV3-1 (or the pseudogene TRBV3-2) and TRBJ2-7; TRBD2 might be the D (5 bases). The germline CDR1 and CDR2 sequences are LGHDT and YNNKEL (reference sequence). The CDR3 contains 16 residues. The V and J ends lost 4 bases and 3 bases respectively, with 19 bases between them. CDR3 region: CASSPSGGHPYYEQYF. The CDR3 nucleotides read TGTGCCAGCAGCCCCAGCGGAGGCCACCCGTACTACGAGCAGTACTTC.